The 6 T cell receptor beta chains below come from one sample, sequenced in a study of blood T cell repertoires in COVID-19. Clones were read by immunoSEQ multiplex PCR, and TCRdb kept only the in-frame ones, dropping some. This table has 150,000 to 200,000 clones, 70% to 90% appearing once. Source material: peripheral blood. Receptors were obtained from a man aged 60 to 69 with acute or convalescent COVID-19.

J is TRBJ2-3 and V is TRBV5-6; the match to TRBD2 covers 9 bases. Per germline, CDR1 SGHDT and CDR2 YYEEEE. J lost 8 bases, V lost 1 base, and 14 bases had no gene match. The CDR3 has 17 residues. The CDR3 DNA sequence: TGTGCCAGCAGCTTGTCGGTCCAATGGACTAGCGTCTCTACGCAGTATTTT. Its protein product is CASSLSVQWTSVSTQYF.

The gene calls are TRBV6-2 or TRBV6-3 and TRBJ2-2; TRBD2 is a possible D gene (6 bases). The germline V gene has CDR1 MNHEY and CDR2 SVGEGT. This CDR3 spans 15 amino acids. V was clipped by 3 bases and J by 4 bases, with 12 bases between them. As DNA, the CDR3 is TGTGCCAGCAGTTATGCGGGAAAAGGCACCGGGGAGCTGTTTTTT. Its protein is CASSYAGKGTGELFF.

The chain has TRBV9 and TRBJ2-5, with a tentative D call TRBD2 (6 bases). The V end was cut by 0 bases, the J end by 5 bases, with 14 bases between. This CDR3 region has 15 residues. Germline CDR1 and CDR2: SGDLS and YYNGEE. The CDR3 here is CASSVALGGIETQYF. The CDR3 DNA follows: TGTGCCAGCAGCGTAGCTTTAGGCGGGATTGAGACCCAGTACTTC.

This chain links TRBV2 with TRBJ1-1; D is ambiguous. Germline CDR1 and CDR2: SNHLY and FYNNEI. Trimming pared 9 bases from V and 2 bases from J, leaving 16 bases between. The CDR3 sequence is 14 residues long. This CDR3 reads CASKADTLNTEAFF. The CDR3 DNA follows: TGTGCCAGTAAAGCCGACACCCTAAACACTGAAGCTTTCTTT.

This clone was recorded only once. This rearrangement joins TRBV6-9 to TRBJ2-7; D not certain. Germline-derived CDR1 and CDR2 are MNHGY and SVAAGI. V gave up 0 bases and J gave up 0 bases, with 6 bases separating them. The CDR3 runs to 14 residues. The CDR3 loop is CASSYSASSYEQYF. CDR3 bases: TGTGCCAGCAGTTATTCGGCTAGCTCCTACGAGCAGTACTTC.

CDR3 region: CASSTYSGAYEQYF. The DNA for the CDR3 is TGTGCCAGCAGTACATATAGCGGGGCTTACGAGCAGTACTTC. This sequence joins TRBV7-2 and TRBJ2-7; 8 bases align to TRBD2. Germline CDR1 is SGHTA and CDR2 is FQGNSA. This CDR3 has 14 residues. V lost 6 bases to trimming and J lost 4 bases; unmatched junction nucleotides: 8.